The 10 T cell receptor beta chains presented below share a single source sample, sequenced in a study of blood T cell repertoires in COVID-19. Produced via immunoSEQ multiplex PCR; TCRdb's table is partial and in-frame only. In the table there are roughly 160,000 clones, 83% of which are singletons. Sequences were obtained from peripheral blood. The receptors stem from a woman aged 80 or over with acute or convalescent COVID-19.

This chain connects TRBV7-6 to TRBJ2-1, with 7 bases matching TRBD2. The V gene end was trimmed by 4 bases and the J gene end by 4 bases; junction bases not matched to a gene: 7. This CDR3 is built from 15 residues. Germline CDR1 is SGHVS and CDR2 is FNYEAQ. As DNA, the CDR3 is TGTGCCAGCAGCTCTGAACCAGCGGGATACAATGAGCAGTTCTTC. It is translated as CASSSEPAGYNEQFF.

The chain uses TRBV19 and TRBJ2-1, with TRBD2 matching 12 bases. Germline V gene lookup returns CDR1 LNHDA and CDR2 SQIVND (reference sequence). V lost 3 bases to trimming and J lost 7 bases; unmatched junction nucleotides: 13. CDR3 size: 18 residues. The CDR3 loop reads CASSIPTGTSGPGNEQFF. The CDR3, as DNA: TGTGCCAGTAGTATCCCAACCGGGACTAGCGGGCCTGGGAATGAGCAGTTCTTC.

J is TRBJ1-1 and V is TRBV11-2; unclear D gene. The CDR3 sequence is 14 residues long. From germline, CDR1 is SGHAT and CDR2 FQNNGV. Trimming stripped 2 bases from V and 6 bases from J, with 13 bases between. The CDR3 spells CASSLFGVWAEAFF. Here the CDR3 DNA reads TGTGCCAGCAGCTTATTCGGGGTTTGGGCTGAAGCTTTCTTT. Full variable domain (missing parts from reference TRBV11-2 and TRBJ1-1): EAGVAQSPRYKIIEKRQSVAFWCNPISGHATLYWYQQILGQGPKLLIQFQNNGVVDDSQLPKDRFSAERLKGVDSTLKIQPAKLEDSAVYLCASSLFGVWAEAFFGQGTRLTVV.

The chain is built from TRBV11-2 and TRBJ2-5; a possible D gene is TRBD2 (5 bases). The CDR3 is made up of 12 amino acids. Between the trimmed V and J ends, which lost 1 base and 5 bases, there was a span of 5 bases. Germline assignment: CDR1 SGHAT and CDR2 FQNNGV. The CDR3 is CASSLGRETQYF. CDR3 DNA sequence: TGTGCCAGCAGCTTAGGGAGGGAGACCCAGTACTTC. The whole variable domain, remainder taken from reference TRBV11-2 and TRBJ2-5, is EAGVAQSPRYKIIEKRQSVAFWCNPISGHATLYWYQQILGQGPKLLIQFQNNGVVDDSQLPKDRFSAERLKGVDSTLKIQPAKLEDSAVYLCASSLGRETQYFGPGTRLLVL.

This chain links TRBV10-3 with TRBJ1-3; D remains unclear. The V gene lost 3 bases and the J gene lost 0 bases, with 24 bases spanning the gap. The CDR3 runs to 20 residues. CDR1 and CDR2 from the germline V gene are ENHRY and SYGVKD. This CDR3 reads CAISDVSTTRGRGSGNTIYF. The CDR3 DNA reads TGTGCCATCAGTGATGTCTCAACCACGCGAGGACGGGGCTCTGGAAACACCATATATTTT.

This rearrangement joins TRBV5-6 to TRBJ2-1; D not resolved. CDR1 is SGHDT, CDR2 YYEEEE, per germline. V was trimmed by 0 bases and J by 9 bases, leaving 7 bases between them. CDR3 length equals 12 residues. The CDR3 bases are TGTGCCAGCAGCTTGGTTTGGAGTGAGCAGTTCTTC. Translating gives CASSLVWSEQFF.

CDR3 sequence (DNA): TGTGCCAGCAGCACACCGAGGAGGGCCGGCTATGGCTACACCTTC. Its translation: CASSTPRRAGYGYTF. The J gene is TRBJ1-2, the V gene TRBV28; no reliable D call. V was shortened by 6 bases and J by 4 bases, with 18 bases between the two germline ends. Germline values: CDR1 MDHEN, CDR2 SYDVKM. The CDR3 is made up of 15 amino acids.

This clone was detected a few times. This chain joins TRBV19 and TRBJ2-2, with 8 bases that match TRBD1. The trim removed 6 bases at V and 6 bases at J, leaving 3 bases unmatched. The CDR3 consists of 13 residues. The germline gives CDR1 LNHDA, CDR2 SQIVND (reference sequence). CDR3 in DNA: TGTGCCAGTAGCCGACAGGGGTCCGGGGAGCTGTTTTTT. Translation gives CASSRQGSGELFF.

The chain carries TRBV19 and TRBJ2-5, with D perhaps matching TRBD1 (6 bases). CDR3 length: 14 residues. CDR1 and CDR2 from the germline V gene are LNHDA and SQIVND (reference sequence). V was shortened by 5 bases and J by 4 bases, with 14 bases between the two germline ends. This CDR3 reads CASSLQGRVETQYF. Written as DNA, the CDR3 is TGTGCCAGTAGTTTACAGGGAAGGGTAGAGACCCAGTACTTC. Supplemented by reference TRBV19 and TRBJ2-5, the full variable domain reads DGGITQSPKYLFRKEGQNVTLSCEQNLNHDAMYWYRQDPGQGLRLIYYSQIVNDFQKGDIAEGYSVSREKKESFPLTVTSAQKNPTAFYLCASSLQGRVETQYFGPGTRLLVL.

This rearrangement joins TRBV28 to TRBJ1-4; D call uncertain. The germline CDR1 and CDR2 sequences are MDHEN and SYDVKM. V was trimmed by 4 bases and J by 5 bases, leaving 17 bases between them. The CDR3 spans 16 residues. The CDR3 coding sequence is TGTGCCAGCAGTTCACCCATGGGAGCAAACAATGAAAAACTGTTTTTT. It translates to CASSSPMGANNEKLFF.